Listed here are 21 T cell receptor beta chains from one sample, sequenced in a study of Ad26.COV2.S vaccination and SARS-CoV-2 variants. Assay used: immunoSEQ multiplex PCR; TCRdb lists only in-frame clones, some missing. The sample includes 200,000 to 250,000 clones, approximately 87% of them seen just once. Treatment denoted: about 20 received Ad26.COV2.S at low or high dose, single or two shots; 5 received placebo; per-sample allocation not given. It was on day 63 after the first vaccine or placebo injection that samples were taken. Sequencing was performed on peripheral blood, taken in a trial of Ad26.COV2.S vaccine versus placebo. The source of these receptors is a person aged 18-60 years who received the Ad26.COV2.S COVID-19 vaccine or a placebo.

CDR3 in DNA: TGTGCCTGGAGCTTGGGGCTGGGAGGGACCGGGGAGCTGTTTTTT. Amino acid sequence: CAWSLGLGGTGELFF. The chain recombines TRBV30 with TRBJ2-2; 7 bases align to TRBD2. The J segment lost 5 bases and the V segment lost 3 bases, leaving 9 bases of the junction unmatched. The CDR3 is 15 amino acids. Per the germline V gene, CDR1 is GTSNPN and CDR2 is SVGIG (reference sequence).

This clone has just one count. The rearrangement links TRBV5-6 to TRBJ2-7; 7 bases are a match to TRBD1. With V trimmed by 4 bases and J by 5 bases, 6 bases remained unmatched. The CDR3 runs to 13 residues. Germline values: CDR1 SGHDT, CDR2 YYEEEE. CDR3 bases: TGTGCCAGCAGCCCAGACAGGGCCCACGAGCAGTACTTC. This codes for CASSPDRAHEQYF.

V usage is TRBV28 and J usage is TRBJ1-5; 11 bases agree with TRBD1. The CDR3 contains 15 residues. Unmatched junction bases numbered 7, after V lost 7 bases and J lost 5 bases. Germline-derived CDR1 and CDR2 are MDHEN and SYDVKM. This CDR3 is CASIMGQGEHQPQHF. CDR3 sequence (DNA): TGTGCCAGCATCATGGGACAGGGGGAACATCAGCCCCAGCATTTT.

The genes are TRBV30 and TRBJ2-1, with D uncertain. Trimming removed 0 bases at V and 6 bases at J, with 6 bases between. In germline, CDR1 is GTSNPN, CDR2 SVGIG (reference sequence). The CDR3 loop spans 12 amino acids. The CDR3 protein is CAWSVAFNEQFF. In DNA, the CDR3 is TGTGCCTGGAGTGTAGCATTCAATGAGCAGTTCTTC.

This sequence joins TRBV7-2 and TRBJ2-2; unclear D gene. The CDR3 runs to 12 residues. Germline values: CDR1 SGHTA, CDR2 FQGNSA. The ends were cut back, 2 bases at V and 5 bases at J, with 3 bases in the middle. The CDR3 bases are TGTGCCAGCAGCTTATGGACCGGGGAGCTGTTTTTT. The encoded protein is CASSLWTGELFF.

This chain links TRBV6-2 or TRBV6-3 with TRBJ2-5; either TRBD1 or TRBD2 may fit D (7 bases each). V shed 4 bases and J shed 7 bases, with 13 bases lying between them. The CDR3 sequence is 13 residues long. The germline gives CDR1 MNHEY, CDR2 SVGEGT. The CDR3 DNA sequence: TGTGCCAGCAGTTCCCAGGGGGGGTCGACCCAGTACTTC. It is translated as CASSSQGGSTQYF.

This chain links TRBV5-6 with TRBJ2-7; D is unresolved. Germline V gene data show CDR1 as SGHDT and CDR2 as YYEEEE. The CDR3 sequence is 14 residues long. V lost 1 base and J 6 bases, leaving 14 bases between the germline ends. CDR3 nucleotide sequence: TGTGCCAGCAGCTTGATCGGGTATCGAGCCGAGCAGTACTTC. Translation gives CASSLIGYRAEQYF.

The chain couples TRBV6-1 to TRBJ1-4, with D possibly matching TRBD1 (5 bases). This CDR3 region has 14 residues. The V end lost 3 bases, the J end lost 7 bases, and 12 bases lay between the germline ends. Germline V gene data show CDR1 as MNHNS and CDR2 as SASEGT. The CDR3 DNA reads TGTGCCAGCAGTGATTCTACGGGGCCTGAAAAACTGTTTTTT. This translates into CASSDSTGPEKLFF.

The chain combines TRBV9 with TRBJ2-3, with D tentatively TRBD2 (6 bases). Trimming shortened V by 3 bases and J by 4 bases, and 18 bases separated the two germline ends. In germline, CDR1 is SGDLS, CDR2 YYNGEE. The CDR3 has 16 amino acids. CDR3 sequence: CASSAFGAGIADTQYF. In DNA, the CDR3 is TGTGCCAGCAGCGCTTTTGGGGCGGGAATCGCAGATACGCAGTATTTT.

J is TRBJ1-2 and V is TRBV7-9, with 7 bases identical to TRBD1. Per germline, CDR1 SEHNR and CDR2 FQNEAQ (reference sequence). Losses at the gene ends were 10 bases for V and 8 bases for J; bases not matched to a gene: 13. The CDR3 consists of 13 residues. CDR3 in amino acids: CATDLDRFIGYTF. DNA of the CDR3: TGTGCCACCGACTTGGACAGGTTTATCGGCTACACCTTC. Full variable domain (rest looked up from reference TRBV7-9 and TRBJ1-2): DTGVSQNPRHKITKRGQNVTFRCDPISEHNRLYWYRQTLGQGPEFLTYFQNEAQLEKSRLLSDRFSAERPKGSFSTLEIQRTEQGDSAMYLCATDLDRFIGYTFGSGTRLTVV.

The CDR3 reads CASSQEGGTGSTGELFF. The CDR3 nucleotides read TGTGCCAGCAGCCAAGAAGGAGGGACAGGGAGCACCGGGGAGCTGTTTTTT. V is TRBV3-1 (or the pseudogene TRBV3-2) and J is TRBJ2-2, with 9 positions matching TRBD1. Germline assignment: CDR1 LGHDT and CDR2 YNNKEL (reference sequence). The ends lost 0 bases at V and 4 bases at J; junction bases unmatched: 6. The CDR3 is made up of 17 amino acids.

This clone was seen just once. The chain recombines TRBV7-3 with TRBJ1-1, with D tentatively TRBD1 (5 bases). Germline V gives CDR1 SGHTA, CDR2 FQGTGA. This CDR3 is built from 12 residues. With 5 bases removed from V and 8 bases from J, the gap between germline ends came to 12 bases. CDR3 bases: TGTGCCAGCAGCCGGGACGAATTCGAAGCTTTCTTT. Translated: CASSRDEFEAFF.

The chain recombines TRBV15 with TRBJ2-1; 10 bases map to TRBD2. Germline V gene sequence: CDR1 LNHNV, CDR2 YYDKDF (reference sequence). J was trimmed by 3 bases and V by 1 base; bases with no gene match: 6. The CDR3 spans 17 residues. Here the CDR3 reads CATSRGASGRSYNEQFF. CDR3 DNA: TGTGCCACCAGCAGAGGGGCTAGCGGGAGAAGCTACAATGAGCAGTTCTTC.

The rearrangement joins TRBV10-3 to TRBJ2-3; D may be TRBD2 (5 bases). The V gene lost 0 bases and the J gene lost 6 bases, with 7 bases spanning the gap. The germline V gene encodes CDR1 ENHRY and CDR2 SYGVKD. This CDR3 is 13 amino acids long. CDR3 nucleotides: TGTGCCATCAGTGAGTCGGAGGTGGATACGCAGTATTTT. It specifies CAISESEVDTQYF.

V usage is TRBV7-3 and J usage is TRBJ1-6; D ambiguous. With 2 bases removed from V and 13 bases from J, the gap between germline ends came to 15 bases. The length of the CDR3 is 14 residues. Germline V CDR1 and CDR2: SGHTA, FQGTGA. The CDR3: CASSLGSPGTPLHF. As DNA, the CDR3 is TGTGCCAGCAGCTTAGGTTCCCCTGGAACGCCCCTCCACTTT.

This clone has more than one count but fewer than ten. The chain links TRBV6-5 to TRBJ1-4, with D perhaps matching TRBD1 (6 bases). Germline CDR1 and CDR2: MNHEY and SVGAGI. V gave up 4 bases and J gave up 8 bases, with 11 bases separating them. The length of the CDR3 is 13 residues. The CDR3 sequence is CASSLGGAEKLFF. In nucleotides, the CDR3 is TGTGCCAGCAGTTTAGGGGGGGCGGAAAAACTGTTTTTT.

The rearrangement uses TRBV9 and TRBJ1-6, with 8 bases aligning to TRBD1. J was trimmed by 9 bases and V by 3 bases; bases with no gene match: 5. The CDR3 loop spans 14 amino acids. Germline V lookup: CDR1 SGDLS, CDR2 YYNGEE. CDR3 bases: TGTGCCAGCAGCGCCATGGACAGGGCTTCACCCCTCCACTTT. It is translated as CASSAMDRASPLHF.

This sequence joins TRBV5-6 and TRBJ2-7; 7 bases align to TRBD1. V lost 2 bases to trimming and J lost 2 bases; unmatched junction nucleotides: 4. Germline V gene lookup returns CDR1 SGHDT and CDR2 YYEEEE. CDR3 length: 14 amino acids. Written as DNA, the CDR3 is TGTGCCAGCAGCTTAGACAGGGCGGCCTACGAGCAGTACTTC. This encodes CASSLDRAAYEQYF.

This chain's CDR3 is CASSFTGEETQYF. Here the CDR3 DNA reads TGTGCCAGCAGCTTTACAGGGGAAGAGACCCAGTACTTC. This chain joins TRBV7-6 and TRBJ2-5, with 7 positions matching TRBD1. Losses at the gene ends were 3 bases for V and 3 bases for J; bases not matched to a gene: 1. The CDR3 length is 13 residues. Germline loops: CDR1 SGHVS, CDR2 FNYEAQ.

V usage is TRBV4-3 and J usage is TRBJ2-3, with D possibly being TRBD1 (7 bases). V was trimmed by 1 base and J by 0 bases, leaving 20 bases between them. CDR1 LGHNA and CDR2 YSLEER come from the germline V gene. The CDR3 is 19 amino acids. In nucleotides, the CDR3 is TGCGCCAGCAGCCAAGGGTTTCAGGGGGGCGTCCCTAGCACAGATACGCAGTATTTT. It specifies CASSQGFQGGVPSTDTQYF.

The CDR3 loop is CAISGSASSYNEQFF. The CDR3 bases are TGTGCCATCAGTGGGTCCGCGAGCTCCTACAATGAGCAGTTCTTC. The chain couples TRBV10-3 to TRBJ2-1; D unresolved. CDR3 length equals 15 residues. Trimming left V 4 bases short and J 0 bases short, with 10 bases between. Germline V gene data show CDR1 as ENHRY and CDR2 as SYGVKD.